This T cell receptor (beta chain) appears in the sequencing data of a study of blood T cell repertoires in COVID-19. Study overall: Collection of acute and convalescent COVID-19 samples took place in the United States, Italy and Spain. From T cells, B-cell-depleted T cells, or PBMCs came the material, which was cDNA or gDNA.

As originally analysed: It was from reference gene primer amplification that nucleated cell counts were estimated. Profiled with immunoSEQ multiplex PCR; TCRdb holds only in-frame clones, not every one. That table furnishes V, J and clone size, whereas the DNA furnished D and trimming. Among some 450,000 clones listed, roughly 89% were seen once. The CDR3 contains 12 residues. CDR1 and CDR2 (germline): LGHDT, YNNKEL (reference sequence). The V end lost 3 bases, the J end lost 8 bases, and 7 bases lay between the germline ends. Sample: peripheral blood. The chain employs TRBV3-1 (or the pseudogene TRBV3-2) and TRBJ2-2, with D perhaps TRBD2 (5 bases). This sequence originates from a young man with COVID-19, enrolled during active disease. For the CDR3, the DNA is TGTGCCAGCAGCCACCCGGGGGGGGAGCTGTTTTTT. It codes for CASSHPGGELFF.